Following are 14 T cell receptor beta chains from one sample sequenced in a study of radiation and T cells in renal cell carcinoma. The time point denotes: blood 2 weeks post-SBRT. Treatment described: 15 Gy SBRT to primary tumor, nephrectomy 4 weeks later. The assay was immunoSEQ multiplex PCR, and TCRdb's table has in-frame clones only and misses some. The table has 120,000 or so clones, roughly four fifths seen once. The sequences come from blood, collected from a patient whose treatment included radiotherapy and nephrectomy. These receptors originate from a man in his fifties with renal cell carcinoma.

The chain joins TRBV28 to TRBJ2-1, with 14 bases identical to TRBD2. The germline CDR1 and CDR2 sequences are MDHEN and SYDVKM. CDR3 length: 15 amino acids. V shed 3 bases, J shed 7 bases, and the junction held 2 bases outside the gene matches. The DNA of the CDR3 is TGTGCCAGCAGTTTGGGACTAGCGGGAGAAAATGAGCAGTTCTTC. It is translated as CASSLGLAGENEQFF.

The chain carries TRBV2 and TRBJ2-3, with TRBD2 identical over 11 bases. Losses at the gene ends were 4 bases for V and 3 bases for J; bases not matched to a gene: 0. Germline V gives CDR1 SNHLY, CDR2 FYNNEI. This CDR3 contains 14 residues. CDR3 region: CASSGTSGTDTQYF. Here the CDR3 DNA reads TGTGCCAGCAGTGGGACTAGCGGGACAGATACGCAGTATTTT.

The chain uses TRBV28 and TRBJ2-7; weak D call: TRBD1 (6 bases). Trimming left V 6 bases short and J 1 base short, with 10 bases between. This CDR3 has 13 residues. CDR1 and CDR2 (germline): MDHEN, SYDVKM. DNA of the CDR3: TGTGCCAGCAGAAGTGGACAGTCCTACGAGCAGTACTTC. The encoded protein is CASRSGQSYEQYF.

The chain links TRBV30 to TRBJ2-5; tentatively, D is TRBD1 (6 bases). The CDR3 runs to 10 residues. In germline, CDR1 is GTSNPN, CDR2 SVGIG (reference sequence). V lost 1 base and J 9 bases, leaving 6 bases between the germline ends. CDR3 sequence (DNA): TGTGCCTGGAGTGCAGGGGCCCAGTACTTC. Amino acids: CAWSAGAQYF. The variable domain in full, with the rest retrieved from reference TRBV30 and TRBJ2-5, is SQTIHQWPATLVQPVGSPLSLECTVEGTSNPNLYWYRQAAGRGLQLLFYSVGIGQISSEVPQNLSASRPQDRQFILSSKKLLLSDSGFYLCAWSAGAQYFGPGTRLLVL.

This chain connects TRBV10-3 to TRBJ2-1, with D unresolved. The germline CDR1 and CDR2 sequences are ENHRY and SYGVKD. Trimming took off 2 bases at V and 0 bases at J, with 8 bases between the two ends. The length of the CDR3 is 15 residues. CDR3 residues: CAISEVESSYNEQFF. CDR3 nucleotide sequence: TGTGCCATCAGTGAGGTCGAGAGCTCCTACAATGAGCAGTTCTTC.

DNA of the CDR3: TGTGCCAGCAGTTTACTGGGGACTGGCACTGAAGCTTTCTTT. Translation gives CASSLLGTGTEAFF. The chain recombines TRBV28 with TRBJ1-1, with a weak D call TRBD1 (5 bases). The germline V gene has CDR1 MDHEN and CDR2 SYDVKM. The CDR3 has 14 amino acids. Trimming pared 2 bases from V and 4 bases from J, leaving 11 bases between.

This clone was counted a single time. The chain combines TRBV29-1 with TRBJ2-3, with 14 positions matching TRBD2. Per germline, CDR1 SQVTM and CDR2 ANQGSEA. The CDR3 has 15 amino acids. V shed 6 bases and J 3 bases; nucleotides not matched to a gene: 5. In DNA form, the CDR3 reads TGCAGCGTGCGACTAGCGGGAGGGGGTACAGATACGCAGTATTTT. This sequence encodes CSVRLAGGGTDTQYF.

Comments on this clone: At one end the junction does not follow the germline gene, possibly because of a read error. The J gene is TRBJ2-7, the V gene TRBV6-4; maybe TRBD2 (5 bases). The CDR3 runs to 14 residues. CDR1 and CDR2 from the germline V gene are MRHNA and SNTAGT. The CDR3 region is CASSDSQLNTRRNF. The CDR3 DNA follows: TGTGCCAGCAGTGACTCACAACTCAACACGCGGAGGAACTTC.

Worth noting for this clone: At the DNA level, this CDR3 is encoded by other sequences in the same sample as well. The chain links TRBV6-1 to TRBJ1-4; perhaps TRBD1 as D (5 bases). The germline CDR1 and CDR2 sequences are MNHNS and SASEGT. Trimming removed 10 bases at V and 3 bases at J, with 12 bases between. There are 13 residues in the CDR3. In DNA form, the CDR3 reads TGTGCCACCGCTGGGACCTCTAATGAAAAACTGTTTTTT. Translating gives CATAGTSNEKLFF.

The V call is TRBV7-2, the J call TRBJ1-2; 9 nucleotides agree with TRBD1. The CDR3 totals 14 residues. Germline assignment: CDR1 SGHTA and CDR2 FQGNSA. The V gene end was trimmed by 7 bases and the J gene end by 5 bases; junction bases not matched to a gene: 8. CDR3 in amino acids: CASNLRDRVYGYTF. The CDR3 DNA follows: TGTGCCAGCAACCTCCGGGACAGGGTTTATGGCTACACCTTC.

The genes are TRBV28 and TRBJ2-1; TRBD2 agrees at 12 bases. This CDR3 spans 15 amino acids. From germline, CDR1 is MDHEN and CDR2 SYDVKM. Trimming cost V 8 bases and J 6 bases; bases outside gene matches: 8. The DNA for the CDR3 is TGTGCCAGCGGCCTGACTAGCGGGAGTCGCAATGAGCAGTTCTTC. It encodes CASGLTSGSRNEQFF.

This chain joins TRBV5-1 and TRBJ2-5, with D possibly being TRBD1 (6 bases). Trimming took off 1 base at V and 3 bases at J, with 10 bases between the two ends. CDR1 and CDR2 (germline): SGHRS, YFSETQ. The CDR3 totals 14 residues. In DNA, the CDR3 is TGCGCCAGCAGCTTGTTAGGGGGAGAAGAGACCCAGTACTTC. Translated, it gives CASSLLGGEETQYF. Variable domain in full (rest from reference TRBV5-1 and TRBJ2-5): KAGVTQTPRYLIKTRGQQVTLSCSPISGHRSVSWYQQTPGQGLQFLFEYFSETQRNKGNFPGRFSGRQFSNSRSEMNVSTLELGDSALYLCASSLLGGEETQYFGPGTRLLVL.

The genes are TRBV27 and TRBJ2-7; D is undetermined. Trimming removed 10 bases at V and 4 bases at J, with 17 bases between. Germline V gene sequence: CDR1 MNHEY, CDR2 SMNVEV (reference sequence). This CDR3 region has 13 residues. In nucleotides, the CDR3 is TGTGCCACCGGGCTTCTCGGTCCTTACGAGCAGTACTTC. Its translation is CATGLLGPYEQYF.

The rearrangement uses TRBV27 and TRBJ2-6, with D hard to call. The CDR3 is 14 amino acids. The germline V gene has CDR1 MNHEY and CDR2 SMNVEV (reference sequence). Trimming left V 7 bases short and J 2 bases short, with 9 bases between. In DNA, the CDR3 is TGTGCCAGCACCCCGTACACTGGGGCCAACGTCCTGACTTTC. Translated, it gives CASTPYTGANVLTF.